The T cell receptor (beta chain) described here comes from a study of blood T cell repertoires in COVID-19. Study at large: The United States, Italy and Spain were the sources of the acute and convalescent COVID-19 samples.

Repertoires were generated with immunoSEQ multiplex PCR, while TCRdb's copy carries only in-frame clones and drops some. The repertoire includes roughly 260,000 clones, 88% of them detected once, and roughly 3.9% sits in the top ten. The CDR3 is 14 amino acids. V lost 7 bases, J lost 7 bases, and 18 bases lay in between. Germline CDR1 SGHRS, CDR2 YFSETQ. The receptor was derived from a man in his sixties who had recovered from COVID-19. The sequenced material came from peripheral blood. The genes are TRBV5-1 and TRBJ2-1; the D gene is possibly TRBD1 (6 bases). CDR3 loop: CASHKSTGSNEQFF. CDR3 sequence (DNA): TGCGCCAGCCATAAGAGCACAGGGTCTAATGAGCAGTTCTTC.